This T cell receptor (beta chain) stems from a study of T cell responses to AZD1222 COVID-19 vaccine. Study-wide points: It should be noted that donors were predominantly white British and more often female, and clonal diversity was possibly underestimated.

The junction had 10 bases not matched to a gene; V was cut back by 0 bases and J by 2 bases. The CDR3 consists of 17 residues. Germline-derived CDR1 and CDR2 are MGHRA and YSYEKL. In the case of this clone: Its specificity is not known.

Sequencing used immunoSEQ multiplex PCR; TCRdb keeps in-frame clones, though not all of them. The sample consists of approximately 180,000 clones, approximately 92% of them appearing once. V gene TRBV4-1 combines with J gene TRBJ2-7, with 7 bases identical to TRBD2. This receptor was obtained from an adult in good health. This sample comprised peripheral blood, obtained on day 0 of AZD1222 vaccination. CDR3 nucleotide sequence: TGCGCCAGCAGCCAAGAGAGATGGGGGGAGGGCCCCTACGAGCAGTACTTC. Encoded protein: CASSQERWGEGPYEQYF.